These 25 T cell receptor beta chains came from one sample sequenced in a study of blood T cell repertoires in COVID-19. Sequencing was performed with immunoSEQ multiplex PCR; in TCRdb, only in-frame clones are kept and a portion is missing. Of around 130,000 clones listed, roughly 84% are singletons. The material sequenced was peripheral blood. The receptors were sampled from a young man with COVID-19, enrolled during active disease.

J is TRBJ2-7 and V is TRBV3-1 (or the pseudogene TRBV3-2), with 7 nucleotides matching TRBD2. The germline V gene has CDR1 LGHDT and CDR2 YNNKEL (reference sequence). The CDR3 runs 15 residues. The junction had 10 bases not matched to a gene; V was cut back by 4 bases and J by 4 bases. The DNA of the CDR3 is TGTGCCAGCAGCCCTGATCTAGCGGAGGTATACGAGCAGTACTTC. The encoded protein is CASSPDLAEVYEQYF.

This clone showed up just a few times. V and J are TRBV4-1 and TRBJ1-2; D uncertain. The germline V gene encodes CDR1 MGHRA and CDR2 YSYEKL. V shed 0 bases and J shed 7 bases, with 9 bases lying between them. The CDR3 has 13 amino acids. CDR3 in amino acids: CASSQEAGFGYTF. In DNA, the CDR3 is TGCGCCAGCAGCCAAGAAGCGGGCTTTGGCTACACCTTC.

The chain couples TRBV7-9 to TRBJ2-7, with 11 bases that match TRBD2. This CDR3 has 16 amino acids. V dropped 5 bases and J dropped 4; count of bases not matched to a gene: 10. Germline assignment: CDR1 SEHNR and CDR2 FQNEAQ (reference sequence). This CDR3 is CASSRDGTSGSYEQYF. CDR3 nucleotides: TGTGCCAGCAGCCGAGATGGTACTAGCGGGAGTTACGAGCAGTACTTC.

This chain connects TRBV9 to TRBJ1-2; possibly TRBD1 for D (6 bases). The CDR3 runs 14 residues. In germline, CDR1 is SGDLS, CDR2 YYNGEE. The V gene lost 6 bases and the J gene lost 10 bases, with 22 bases spanning the gap. DNA of the CDR3: TGTGCCAGCACACCTACTTCAGGACAGCTGGACTACACCTTC. Translation: CASTPTSGQLDYTF.

The V and J genes are TRBV30 and TRBJ2-3; 12 nucleotides align to TRBD2. Germline trimming cut 5 bases from V and 4 bases from J; bases unmatched to any gene: 4. CDR1 and CDR2 (germline): GTSNPN, SVGIG (reference sequence). The CDR3 totals 14 residues. CDR3 coding DNA: TGTGCCTGGGGAGGACTAGCGGGACCAGATACGCAGTATTTT. Its protein is CAWGGLAGPDTQYF.

The rearrangement links TRBV4-1 to TRBJ2-2; TRBD2 matches 10 bases. Germline values: CDR1 MGHRA, CDR2 YSYEKL. The length of the CDR3 is 17 residues. The ends lost 0 bases at V and 4 bases at J; junction bases unmatched: 5. In nucleotides, the CDR3 is TGCGCCAGCAGCCAAGACGTAGCGGGAGGACTCACCGGGGAGCTGTTTTTT. It yields the protein CASSQDVAGGLTGELFF.

The genes are TRBV5-1 and TRBJ2-1, with 9 bases fitting TRBD2. V was pared by 3 bases and J by 0 bases, with 7 bases of the junction left unmatched. Germline values: CDR1 SGHRS, CDR2 YFSETQ. The CDR3 is made up of 17 amino acids. DNA for the CDR3: TGCGCCAGCAGCTCCCCGACTAGCGGTAGCTCCTACAATGAGCAGTTCTTC. It codes for CASSSPTSGSSYNEQFF.

This chain joins TRBV6-6 and TRBJ2-7, with 9 bases identical to TRBD1. The CDR3 extends over 14 amino acids. Germline V lookup: CDR1 MNHNY, CDR2 SVGAGI (reference sequence). With V trimmed by 7 bases and J by 6 bases, 10 bases remained unmatched. CDR3 sequence: CASTPRDRDPEQYF. CDR3 in DNA: TGTGCCAGCACCCCGAGGGACAGGGACCCCGAGCAGTACTTC.

The rearrangement uses TRBV15 and TRBJ2-3; no definite D call. V lost 0 bases to trimming and J lost 0 bases, with 4 bases between them. This CDR3 has 14 residues. Germline assignment: CDR1 LNHNV and CDR2 YYDKDF (reference sequence). The CDR3 DNA reads TGTGCCACCAGCAGAGACAGTAGCACAGATACGCAGTATTTT. Its protein is CATSRDSSTDTQYF. Full variable domain (rest looked up from reference TRBV15 and TRBJ2-3): DAMVIQNPRYQVTQFGKPVTLSCSQTLNHNVMYWYQQKSSQAPKLLFHYYDKDFNNEADTPDNFQSRRPNTSFCFLDIRSPGLGDTAMYLCATSRDSSTDTQYFGPGTRLTVL.

There are a few counts of this clone. The chain employs TRBV28 and TRBJ1-2; D unclear. V lost 3 bases, J lost 8 bases, and 7 bases lay in between. The germline V gene encodes CDR1 MDHEN and CDR2 SYDVKM. CDR3 length equals 11 residues. DNA for the CDR3: TGTGCCAGCAGTTTCGGGATAGGCTACACCTTC. As protein: CASSFGIGYTF.

The rearrangement links TRBV28 to TRBJ2-1; 14 bases are shared with TRBD2. Trimming cost V 5 bases and J 8 bases; bases outside gene matches: 23. Germline V gene sequence: CDR1 MDHEN, CDR2 SYDVKM. The CDR3 is 21 residues long. CDR3 sequence (DNA): TGTGCCAGCAGTCCTGCCATCCTCGGACTAGCGGGAGGAACCCGTAGGGATGAGCAGTTCTTC. The encoded protein is CASSPAILGLAGGTRRDEQFF.

V and J are TRBV11-2 and TRBJ2-7; TRBD2 agrees at 11 bases. Germline CDR1 and CDR2: SGHAT and FQNNGV. Trimming cost V 1 base and J 3 bases; bases outside gene matches: 5. CDR3 length: 16 residues. CDR3 residues: CASSLGTSGFRYEQYF. The DNA of the CDR3 is TGTGCCAGCAGCTTAGGGACTAGCGGGTTTCGCTACGAGCAGTACTTC.

This chain links TRBV28 with TRBJ1-2, with 9 bases fitting TRBD1. The CDR3 loop spans 17 amino acids. Looked up from germline, CDR1 is MDHEN and CDR2 is SYDVKM. J was trimmed by 3 bases and V by 2 bases; bases with no gene match: 10. CDR3 in amino acids: CASSLPSGTGKDYGYTF. CDR3 nucleotide sequence: TGTGCCAGCAGTTTACCTTCCGGGACAGGGAAGGACTATGGCTACACCTTC.

The gene calls are TRBV19 and TRBJ1-5, with D possibly TRBD1 on 6 matching bases. V lost 6 bases, J lost 3 bases, and 15 bases lay in between. The CDR3 consists of 15 residues. CDR1 LNHDA and CDR2 SQIVND come from the germline V gene (reference sequence). As DNA, the CDR3 is TGTGCCAGTAGGCAGGGGCCAAACACCAATCAGCCCCAGCATTTT. Its protein is CASRQGPNTNQPQHF.

The V gene is TRBV29-1, the J gene TRBJ2-4; possible D gene TRBD2, 6 bases. The V and J ends lost 5 bases and 9 bases respectively, with 11 bases between them. The CDR3 extends over 11 amino acids. Per the germline V gene, CDR1 is SQVTM and CDR2 is ANQGSEA. CDR3: CSVHKGGIQYF. The CDR3 region has the DNA TGCAGCGTTCATAAGGGAGGCATTCAGTACTTC.

This rearrangement joins TRBV10-1 to TRBJ2-1, with 7 bases lining up with TRBD2. The CDR3 is 13 amino acids. CDR1 and CDR2 from the germline V gene are WNHNN and SYGVQD (reference sequence). V was clipped by 5 bases and J by 3 bases; unmatched bases: 1. In DNA, the CDR3 is TGCGCCAGCAGTAGCGGGAACTACAATGAGCAGTTCTTC. As protein: CASSSGNYNEQFF.

V and J are TRBV19 and TRBJ2-3; 11 bases agree with TRBD2. Germline lookup yields CDR1 LNHDA and CDR2 SQIVND (reference sequence). J gave up 5 bases and V 10 bases, and 17 bases lay outside the gene matches. The CDR3 is 17 amino acids. The CDR3 DNA is TGTGCCACCACACCCCCCGGCCTAGCGGGAGGTAAAGATACGCAGTATTTT. Its translation is CATTPPGLAGGKDTQYF.

The chain uses TRBV24-1 and TRBJ2-3, with TRBD2 identical over 7 bases. V was clipped by 7 bases and J by 6 bases; unmatched bases: 12. This CDR3 comprises 15 residues. Germline V lookup: CDR1 KGHDR, CDR2 SFDVKD. The CDR3 here is CATSPTGTTFDTQYF. The CDR3 DNA follows: TGTGCCACCAGCCCAACCGGGACTACCTTTGATACGCAGTATTTT.

The V gene is TRBV28, the J gene TRBJ1-2; D uncertain. The germline V gene encodes CDR1 MDHEN and CDR2 SYDVKM. Deletions cut 6 bases from V and 4 bases from J, with 6 bases between. This CDR3 is built from 11 residues. Here the CDR3 reads CASSKIYGYTF. The CDR3 DNA follows: TGTGCCAGCAGCAAAATCTATGGCTACACCTTC.

This chain uses TRBV19 with TRBJ2-7, with 7 bases aligning to TRBD1. CDR1 and CDR2 from the germline V gene are LNHDA and SQIVND (reference sequence). This CDR3 has 14 residues. Unmatched junction bases numbered 5, after V lost 6 bases and J lost 0 bases. CDR3 DNA: TGTGCCAGTAGCGAGGGGGCGAGCTCCTACGAGCAGTACTTC. Translating it yields CASSEGASSYEQYF.

CDR3 in amino acids: CASSLRTGATYEQYF. Here the CDR3 DNA reads TGTGCCAGCAGTCTGCGGACAGGGGCAACCTACGAGCAGTACTTC. The gene calls are TRBV28 and TRBJ2-7; 9 bases are a match to TRBD1. Germline-derived CDR1 and CDR2 are MDHEN and SYDVKM. This CDR3 is 15 amino acids long. Trimming removed 5 bases from V and 2 bases from J; junction bases left unmatched: 7.

Only a few counts were recorded for this clone. CDR3 protein: CASSSGLAGEAYEQYF. CDR3 in DNA: TGTGCCAGCAGCTCGGGACTAGCGGGAGAGGCCTACGAGCAGTACTTC. This chain uses TRBV7-9 with TRBJ2-7; TRBD2 matches at 14 bases. V shed 4 bases, J shed 2 bases, and the junction held 4 bases outside the gene matches. Per the germline V gene, CDR1 is SEHNR and CDR2 is FQNEAQ (reference sequence). The CDR3 extends over 16 amino acids.

The chain couples TRBV9 to TRBJ1-1; no definite D call. The CDR3 has 13 residues. Germline V CDR1 and CDR2: SGDLS, YYNGEE. Trimming took off 3 bases at V and 1 base at J, with 7 bases between the two ends. The CDR3 here is CASSERRNTEAFF. The CDR3 DNA follows: TGTGCCAGCAGCGAGCGAAGGAACACTGAAGCTTTCTTT.

This rearrangement joins TRBV2 to TRBJ1-5; D unresolved. The CDR3 loop spans 14 amino acids. Looked up from germline, CDR1 is SNHLY and CDR2 is FYNNEI. Trimming shortened V by 3 bases and J by 4 bases, and 10 bases separated the two germline ends. CDR3 DNA sequence: TGTGCCAGCAGTGATGAACCGACTAATCAGCCCCAGCATTTT. As protein: CASSDEPTNQPQHF.

This clone was observed a handful of times. V is TRBV27 and J is TRBJ2-7; D uncertain. This CDR3 region has 9 residues. Germline values: CDR1 MNHEY, CDR2 SMNVEV (reference sequence). V was cut by 11 bases and J by 5 bases, with 7 bases left in between. The CDR3 DNA reads TGTGCCCGCCCTAACGAGCAGTACTTC. Translated, it gives CARPNEQYF.